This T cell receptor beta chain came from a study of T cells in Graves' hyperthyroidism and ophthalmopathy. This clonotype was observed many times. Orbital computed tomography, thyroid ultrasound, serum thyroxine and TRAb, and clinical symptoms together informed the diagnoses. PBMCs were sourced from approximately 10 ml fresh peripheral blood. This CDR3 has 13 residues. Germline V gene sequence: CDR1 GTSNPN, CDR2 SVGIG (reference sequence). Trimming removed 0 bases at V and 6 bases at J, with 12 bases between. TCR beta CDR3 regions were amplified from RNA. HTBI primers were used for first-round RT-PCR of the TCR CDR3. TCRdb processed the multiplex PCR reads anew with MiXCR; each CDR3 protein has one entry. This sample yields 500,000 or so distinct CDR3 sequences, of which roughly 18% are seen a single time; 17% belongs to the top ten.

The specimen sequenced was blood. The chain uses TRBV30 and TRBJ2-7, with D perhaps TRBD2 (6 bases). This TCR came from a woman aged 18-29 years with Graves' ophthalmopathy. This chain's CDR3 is CAWSVGGSGEQYF. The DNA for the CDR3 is TGTGCCTGGAGTGTTGGGGGGAGCGGCGAGCAGTACTTC.